This T cell receptor (beta chain) derives from a study of identical twins. This clonotype has ten or more counts. Its target is unknown. The CDR3 loop spans 15 amino acids. Germline values: CDR1 SGHRS, CDR2 YFSETQ. Trimming cost V 0 bases and J 8 bases; bases outside gene matches: 7. Study observations and caveats: Models underestimated out-of-frame TCR alpha sharing in monozygotic twins. For out-of-frame alpha sequences shared by twins, low generation probability was in excess.

Template switching added a universal primer site; cDNA carried unique molecular identifiers. One entry per CDR3 protein, called by TCRdb with MiXCR from the 5' RACE reads. Counted here are roughly 630,000 distinct CDR3 sequences, about 7.1% occurring once; the ten biggest clones make up less than 2%. Everyone who gave samples was a healthy Caucasian. Another study also made use of these data, one on yellow fever vaccine responses in identical twins.

The sequencing sample was made of PBMCs. The chain combines TRBV5-1 with TRBJ1-4, with 7 bases aligning to TRBD1. This receptor was obtained from a woman between 18 and 29 years old in good health. The CDR3 loop is CASSLEGASREKLFF. The CDR3 coding sequence is TGCGCCAGCAGCTTGGAGGGGGCCAGCCGAGAAAAACTGTTTTTT.